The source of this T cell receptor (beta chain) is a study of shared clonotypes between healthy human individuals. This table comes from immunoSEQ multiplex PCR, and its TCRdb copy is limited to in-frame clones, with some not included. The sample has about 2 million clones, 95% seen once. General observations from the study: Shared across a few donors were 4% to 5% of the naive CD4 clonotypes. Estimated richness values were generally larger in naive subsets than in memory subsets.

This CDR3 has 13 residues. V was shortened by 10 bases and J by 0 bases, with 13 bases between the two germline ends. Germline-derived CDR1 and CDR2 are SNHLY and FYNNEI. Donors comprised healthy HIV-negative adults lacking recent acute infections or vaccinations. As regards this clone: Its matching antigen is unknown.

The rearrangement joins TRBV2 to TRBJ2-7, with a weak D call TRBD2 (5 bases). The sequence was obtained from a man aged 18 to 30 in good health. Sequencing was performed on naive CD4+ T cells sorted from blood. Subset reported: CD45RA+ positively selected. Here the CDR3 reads CATKDGGSYEQYF. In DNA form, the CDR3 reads TGTGCCACCAAGGACGGAGGCTCCTACGAGCAGTACTTC.